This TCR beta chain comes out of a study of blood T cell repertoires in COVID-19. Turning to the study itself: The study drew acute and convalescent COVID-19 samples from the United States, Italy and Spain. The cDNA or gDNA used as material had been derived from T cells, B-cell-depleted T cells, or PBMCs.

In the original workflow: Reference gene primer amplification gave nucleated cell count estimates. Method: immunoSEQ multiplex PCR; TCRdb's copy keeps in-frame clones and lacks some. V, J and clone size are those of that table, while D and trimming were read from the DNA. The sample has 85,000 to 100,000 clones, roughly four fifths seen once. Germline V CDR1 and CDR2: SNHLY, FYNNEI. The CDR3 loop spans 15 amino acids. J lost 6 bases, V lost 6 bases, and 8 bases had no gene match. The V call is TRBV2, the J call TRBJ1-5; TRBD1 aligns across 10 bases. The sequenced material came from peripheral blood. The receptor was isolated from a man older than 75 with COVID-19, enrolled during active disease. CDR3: CASSPWTGGIQPQHF. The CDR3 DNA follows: TGTGCCAGCAGCCCTTGGACAGGGGGGATTCAGCCCCAGCATTTT.